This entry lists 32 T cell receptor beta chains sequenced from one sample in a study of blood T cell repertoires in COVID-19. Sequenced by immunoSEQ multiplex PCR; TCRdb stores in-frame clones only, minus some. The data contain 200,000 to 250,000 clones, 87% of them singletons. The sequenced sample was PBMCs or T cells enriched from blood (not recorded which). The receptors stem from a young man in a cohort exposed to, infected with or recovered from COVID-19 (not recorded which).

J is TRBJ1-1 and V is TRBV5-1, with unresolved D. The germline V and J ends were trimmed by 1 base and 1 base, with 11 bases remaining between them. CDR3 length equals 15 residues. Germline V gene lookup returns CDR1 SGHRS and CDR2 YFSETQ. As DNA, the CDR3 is TGCGCCAGCAGCTTGCTTAGCAGTCAGAACACTGAAGCTTTCTTT. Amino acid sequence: CASSLLSSQNTEAFF.

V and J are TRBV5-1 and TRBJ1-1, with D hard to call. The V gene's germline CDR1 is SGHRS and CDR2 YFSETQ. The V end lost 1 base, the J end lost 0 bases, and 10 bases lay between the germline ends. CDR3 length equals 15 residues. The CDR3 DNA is TGCGCCAGCAGCTTGCCTACCAACTTGAACACTGAAGCTTTCTTT. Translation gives CASSLPTNLNTEAFF.

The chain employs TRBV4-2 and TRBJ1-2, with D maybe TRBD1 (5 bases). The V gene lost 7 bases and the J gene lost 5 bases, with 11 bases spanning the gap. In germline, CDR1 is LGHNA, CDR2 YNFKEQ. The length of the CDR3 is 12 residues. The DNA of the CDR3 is TGTGCCAGCATGAGTGACAGATATGGCTACACCTTC. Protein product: CASMSDRYGYTF.

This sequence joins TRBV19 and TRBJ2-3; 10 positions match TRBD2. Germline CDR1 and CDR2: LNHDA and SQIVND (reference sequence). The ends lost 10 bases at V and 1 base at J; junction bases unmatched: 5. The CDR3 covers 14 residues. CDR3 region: CATTSGDRTDTQYF. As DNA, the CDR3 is TGTGCCACTACTAGCGGGGACCGCACAGATACGCAGTATTTT.

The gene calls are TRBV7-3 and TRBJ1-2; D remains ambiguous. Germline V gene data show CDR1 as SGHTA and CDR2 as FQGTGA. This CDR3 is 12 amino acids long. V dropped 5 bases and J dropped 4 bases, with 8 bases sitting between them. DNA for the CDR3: TGTGCCAGCAGCCCACGAGTCTATGGCTACACCTTC. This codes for CASSPRVYGYTF.

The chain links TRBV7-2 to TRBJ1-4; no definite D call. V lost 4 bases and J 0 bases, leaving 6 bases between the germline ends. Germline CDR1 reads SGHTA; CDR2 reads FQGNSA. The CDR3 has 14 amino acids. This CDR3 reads CASSSFATNEKLFF. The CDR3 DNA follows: TGTGCCAGCAGCTCGTTTGCAACTAATGAAAAACTGTTTTTT.

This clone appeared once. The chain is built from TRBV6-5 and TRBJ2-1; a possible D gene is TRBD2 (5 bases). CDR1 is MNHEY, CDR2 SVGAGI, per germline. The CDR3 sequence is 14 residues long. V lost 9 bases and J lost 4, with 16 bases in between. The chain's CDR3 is CASRLAGPYNEQFF. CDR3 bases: TGTGCCAGTCGTTTGGCGGGTCCTTACAATGAGCAGTTCTTC.

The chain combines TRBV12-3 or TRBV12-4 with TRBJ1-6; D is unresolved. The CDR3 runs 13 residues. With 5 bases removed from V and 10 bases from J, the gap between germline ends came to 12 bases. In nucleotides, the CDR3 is TGTGCCAGCAGTCCTAGCGGGTTGTCACCCCTCCACTTT. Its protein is CASSPSGLSPLHF.

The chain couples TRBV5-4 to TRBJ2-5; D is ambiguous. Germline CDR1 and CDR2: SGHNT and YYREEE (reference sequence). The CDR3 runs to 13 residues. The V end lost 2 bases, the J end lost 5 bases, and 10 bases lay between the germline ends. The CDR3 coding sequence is TGTGCCAGCAGCTTATTACCGCGGGAGACCCAGTACTTC. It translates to CASSLLPRETQYF. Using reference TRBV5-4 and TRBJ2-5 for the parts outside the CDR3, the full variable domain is ETGVTQSPTHLIKTRGQQVTLRCSSQSGHNTVSWYQQALGQGPQFIFQYYREEENGRGNFPPRFSGLQFPNYSSELNVNALELDDSALYLCASSLLPRETQYFGPGTRLLVL.

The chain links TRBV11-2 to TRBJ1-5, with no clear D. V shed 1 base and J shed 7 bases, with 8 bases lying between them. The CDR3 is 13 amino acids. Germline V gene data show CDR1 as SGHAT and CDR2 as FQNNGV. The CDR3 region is CASSLVLGQPQHF. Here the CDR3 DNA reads TGTGCCAGCAGCTTAGTATTGGGCCAGCCCCAGCATTTT.

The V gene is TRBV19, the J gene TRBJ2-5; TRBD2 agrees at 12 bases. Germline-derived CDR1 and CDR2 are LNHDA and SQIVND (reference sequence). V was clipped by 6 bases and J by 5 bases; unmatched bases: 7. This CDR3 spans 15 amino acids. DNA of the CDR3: TGTGCCAGTAGGACGACTAGCGGGAGAGTTGAGACCCAGTACTTC. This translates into CASRTTSGRVETQYF.

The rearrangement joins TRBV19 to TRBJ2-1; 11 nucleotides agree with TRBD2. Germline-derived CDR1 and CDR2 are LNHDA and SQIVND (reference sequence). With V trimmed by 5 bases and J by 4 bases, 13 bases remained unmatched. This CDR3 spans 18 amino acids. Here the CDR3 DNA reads TGTGCCAGTAGTCGCCACCGACTAGCGGGAAAGCAGTACAATGAGCAGTTCTTC. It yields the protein CASSRHRLAGKQYNEQFF. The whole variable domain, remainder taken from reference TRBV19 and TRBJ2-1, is DGGITQSPKYLFRKEGQNVTLSCEQNLNHDAMYWYRQDPGQGLRLIYYSQIVNDFQKGDIAEGYSVSREKKESFPLTVTSAQKNPTAFYLCASSRHRLAGKQYNEQFFGPGTRLTVL.

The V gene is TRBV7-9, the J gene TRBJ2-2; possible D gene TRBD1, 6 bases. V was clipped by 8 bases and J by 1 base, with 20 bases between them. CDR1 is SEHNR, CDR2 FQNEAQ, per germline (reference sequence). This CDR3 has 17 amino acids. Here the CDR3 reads CASPVAPGQENTGELFF. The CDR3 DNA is TGTGCCAGCCCAGTCGCCCCGGGACAAGAGAACACCGGGGAGCTGTTTTTT.

The CDR3 sequence is CASSLSGQGNQPQHF. For the CDR3, the DNA is TGTGCCAGCAGTTTGTCGGGACAGGGCAATCAGCCCCAGCATTTT. The chain carries TRBV27 and TRBJ1-5, with TRBD1 matching over 8 bases. This CDR3 is built from 15 residues. Per germline, CDR1 MNHEY and CDR2 SMNVEV (reference sequence). V gave up 3 bases and J gave up 2 bases; unmatched junction bases: 3.

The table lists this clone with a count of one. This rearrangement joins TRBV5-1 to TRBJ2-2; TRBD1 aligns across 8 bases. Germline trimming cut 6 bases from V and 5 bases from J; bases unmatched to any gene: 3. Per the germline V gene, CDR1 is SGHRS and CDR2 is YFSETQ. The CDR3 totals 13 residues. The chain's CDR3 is CASNDRGTGELFF. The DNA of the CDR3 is TGCGCCAGCAACGACAGGGGAACCGGGGAGCTGTTTTTT.

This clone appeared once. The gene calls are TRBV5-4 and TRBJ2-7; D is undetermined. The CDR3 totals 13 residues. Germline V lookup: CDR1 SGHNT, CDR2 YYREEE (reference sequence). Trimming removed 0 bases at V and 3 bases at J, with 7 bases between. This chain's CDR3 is CASSLEQHYEQYF. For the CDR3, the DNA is TGTGCCAGCAGCTTGGAACAACACTACGAGCAGTACTTC.

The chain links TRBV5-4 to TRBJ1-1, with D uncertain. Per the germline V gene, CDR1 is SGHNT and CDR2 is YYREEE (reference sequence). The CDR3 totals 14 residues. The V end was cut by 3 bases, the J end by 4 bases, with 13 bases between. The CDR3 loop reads CASSSGVSSTEAFF. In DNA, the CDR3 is TGTGCCAGCAGCTCTGGAGTCAGCAGCACTGAAGCTTTCTTT.

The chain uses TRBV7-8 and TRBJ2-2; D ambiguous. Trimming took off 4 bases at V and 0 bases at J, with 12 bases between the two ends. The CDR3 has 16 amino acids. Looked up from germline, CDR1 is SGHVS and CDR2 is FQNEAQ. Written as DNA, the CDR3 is TGTGCCAGCAGCTCTACCGGGTCCACGAACACCGGGGAGCTGTTTTTT. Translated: CASSSTGSTNTGELFF.

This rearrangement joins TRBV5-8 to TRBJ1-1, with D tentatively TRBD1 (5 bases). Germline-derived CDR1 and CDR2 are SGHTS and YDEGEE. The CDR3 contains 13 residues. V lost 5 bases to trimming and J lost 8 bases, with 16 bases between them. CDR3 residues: CASRLPARGEAFF. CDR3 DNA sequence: TGTGCCAGCAGACTCCCCGCCCGGGGGGAAGCTTTCTTT. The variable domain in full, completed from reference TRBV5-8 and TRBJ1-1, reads EAGVTQSPTHLIKTRGQQATLRCSPISGHTSVYWYQQALGLGLQFLLWYDEGEERNRGNFPPRFSGRQFPNYSSELNVNALELEDSALYLCASRLPARGEAFFGQGTRLTVV.

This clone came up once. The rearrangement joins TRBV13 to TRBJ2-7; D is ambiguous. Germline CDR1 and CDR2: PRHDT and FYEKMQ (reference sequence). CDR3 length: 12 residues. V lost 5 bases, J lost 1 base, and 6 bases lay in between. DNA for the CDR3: TGTGCCAGCAGCCGTAGATCCTACGAGCAGTACTTC. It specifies CASSRRSYEQYF. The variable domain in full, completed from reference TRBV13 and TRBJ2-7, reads AAGVIQSPRHLIKEKRETATLKCYPIPRHDTVYWYQQGPGQDPQFLISFYEKMQSDKGSIPDRFSAQQFSDYHSELNMSSLELGDSALYFCASSRRSYEQYFGPGTRLTVT.

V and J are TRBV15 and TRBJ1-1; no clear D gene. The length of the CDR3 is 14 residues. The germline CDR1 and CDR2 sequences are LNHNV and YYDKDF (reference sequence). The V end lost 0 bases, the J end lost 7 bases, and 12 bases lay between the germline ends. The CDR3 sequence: CATSRDPPYGEAFF. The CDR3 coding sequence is TGTGCCACCAGCAGAGATCCCCCCTACGGTGAAGCTTTCTTT.

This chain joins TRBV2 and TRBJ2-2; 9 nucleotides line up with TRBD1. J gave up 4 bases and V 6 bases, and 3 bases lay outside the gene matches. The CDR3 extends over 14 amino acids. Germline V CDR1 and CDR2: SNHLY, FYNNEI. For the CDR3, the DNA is TGTGCCAGCAGGACAGGGGGAGGCACCGGGGAGCTGTTTTTT. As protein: CASRTGGGTGELFF.

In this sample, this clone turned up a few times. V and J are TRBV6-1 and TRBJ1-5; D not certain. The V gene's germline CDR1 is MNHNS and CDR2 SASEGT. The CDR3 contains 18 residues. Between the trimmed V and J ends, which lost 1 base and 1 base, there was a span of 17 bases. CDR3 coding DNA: TGTGCCAGCAGTGAAGATAGGAGGTTAACGAGGAGCAATCAGCCCCAGCATTTT. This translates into CASSEDRRLTRSNQPQHF.

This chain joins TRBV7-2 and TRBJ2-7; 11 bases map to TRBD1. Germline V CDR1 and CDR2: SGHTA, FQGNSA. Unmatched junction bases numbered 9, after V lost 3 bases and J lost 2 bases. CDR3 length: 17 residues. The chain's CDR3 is CASSLKRDRGVPYEQYF. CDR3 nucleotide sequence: TGTGCCAGCAGCTTGAAGAGGGACAGGGGGGTACCCTACGAGCAGTACTTC. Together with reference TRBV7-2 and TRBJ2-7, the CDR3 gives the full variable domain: GAGVSQSPSNKVTEKGKDVELRCDPISGHTALYWYRQSLGQGLEFLIYFQGNSAPDKSGLPSDRFSAERTGGSVSTLTIQRTQQEDSAVYLCASSLKRDRGVPYEQYFGPGTRLTVT.

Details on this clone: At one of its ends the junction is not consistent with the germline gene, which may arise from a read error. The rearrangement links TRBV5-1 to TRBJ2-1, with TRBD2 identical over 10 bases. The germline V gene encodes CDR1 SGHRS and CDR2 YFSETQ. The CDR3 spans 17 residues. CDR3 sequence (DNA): TGCGCCAGTAGCTTCTCTAGCGGGAGCGGGACCTACAATGAGCAGTTCTTC. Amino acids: CASSFSSGSGTYNEQFF.

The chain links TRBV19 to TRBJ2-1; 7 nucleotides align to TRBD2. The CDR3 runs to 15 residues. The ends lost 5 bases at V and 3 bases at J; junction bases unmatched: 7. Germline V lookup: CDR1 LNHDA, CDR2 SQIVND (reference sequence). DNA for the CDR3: TGTGCCAGTAGTCTCGGCGGGGGAATCTACAATGAGCAGTTCTTC. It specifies CASSLGGGIYNEQFF.

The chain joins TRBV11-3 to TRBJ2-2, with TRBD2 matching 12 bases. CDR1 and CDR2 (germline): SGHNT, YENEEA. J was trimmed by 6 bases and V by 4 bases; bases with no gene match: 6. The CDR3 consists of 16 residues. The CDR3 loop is CASSYWTSGTAGELFF. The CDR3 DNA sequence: TGTGCCAGCAGCTACTGGACTAGCGGGACAGCCGGGGAGCTGTTTTTT.

The CDR3 nucleotides read TGTGCCAGTAGTATAGTCGGGACTGGAAATTCACCCCTCCACTTT. It is translated as CASSIVGTGNSPLHF. V and J are TRBV19 and TRBJ1-6; tentatively, D is TRBD1 (5 bases). Trimming removed 1 base at V and 7 bases at J, with 11 bases between. CDR3 length: 15 residues. CDR1 is LNHDA, CDR2 SQIVND, per germline (reference sequence).

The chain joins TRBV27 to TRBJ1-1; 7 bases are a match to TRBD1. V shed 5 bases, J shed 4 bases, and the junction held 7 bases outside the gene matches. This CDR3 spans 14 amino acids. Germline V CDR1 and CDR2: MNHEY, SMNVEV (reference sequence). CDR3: CASSPSKGATEAFF. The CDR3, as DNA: TGTGCCAGCAGTCCCTCGAAGGGGGCCACTGAAGCTTTCTTT.

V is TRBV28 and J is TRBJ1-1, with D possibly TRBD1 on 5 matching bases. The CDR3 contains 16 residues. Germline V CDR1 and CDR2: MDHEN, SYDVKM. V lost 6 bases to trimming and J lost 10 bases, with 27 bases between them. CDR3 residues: CASRPQDSVGWSGAFF. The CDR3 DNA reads TGTGCCAGCAGACCCCAAGACAGCGTTGGGTGGAGTGGAGCTTTCTTT. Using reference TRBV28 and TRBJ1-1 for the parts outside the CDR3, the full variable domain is DVKVTQSSRYLVKRTGEKVFLECVQDMDHENMFWYRQDPGLGLRLIYFSYDVKMKEKGDIPEGYSVSREKKERFSLILESASTNQTSMYLCASRPQDSVGWSGAFFGQGTRLTVV.

The CDR3 DNA follows: TGTGCCAGTACGAACAGGGGGGAGGCTTTCTTT. Residues: CASTNRGEAFF. The chain uses TRBV27 and TRBJ1-1, with 8 bases aligning to TRBD1. The CDR3 totals 11 residues. The trim removed 9 bases at V and 11 bases at J, leaving 8 bases unmatched. Germline-derived CDR1 and CDR2 are MNHEY and SMNVEV (reference sequence).

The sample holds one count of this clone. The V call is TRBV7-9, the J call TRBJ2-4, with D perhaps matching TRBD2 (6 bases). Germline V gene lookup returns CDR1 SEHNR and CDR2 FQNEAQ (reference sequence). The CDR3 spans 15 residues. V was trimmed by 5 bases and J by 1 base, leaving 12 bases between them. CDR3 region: CASSPRAGAKNIQYF. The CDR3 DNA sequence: TGTGCCAGCAGCCCGCGGGCGGGGGCCAAAAACATTCAGTACTTC.